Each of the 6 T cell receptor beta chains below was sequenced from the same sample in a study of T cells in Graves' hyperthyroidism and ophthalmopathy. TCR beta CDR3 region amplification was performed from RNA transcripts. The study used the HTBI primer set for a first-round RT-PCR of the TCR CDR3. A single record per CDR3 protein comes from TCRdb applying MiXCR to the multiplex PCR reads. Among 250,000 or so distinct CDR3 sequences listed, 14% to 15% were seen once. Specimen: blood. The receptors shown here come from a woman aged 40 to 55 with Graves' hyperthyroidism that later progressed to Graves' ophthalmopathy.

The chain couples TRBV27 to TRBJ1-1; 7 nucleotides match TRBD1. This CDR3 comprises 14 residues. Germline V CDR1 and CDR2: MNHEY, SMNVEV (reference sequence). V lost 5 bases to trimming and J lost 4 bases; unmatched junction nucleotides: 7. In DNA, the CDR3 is TGTGCCAGCAGTACACCGACAGGGAGCACTGAAGCTTTCTTT. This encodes CASSTPTGSTEAFF.

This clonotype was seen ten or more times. The CDR3 nucleotides read TGTGCCAGCAGCGTCGACGAGGAGGGGGTAACTGGGGCCAACGTCCTGACTTTC. Translated, it gives CASSVDEEGVTGANVLTF. The J gene is TRBJ2-6, the V gene TRBV9, with D possibly called TRBD1 or TRBD2 (6 bases each). Germline CDR1 SGDLS, CDR2 YYNGEE. V lost 2 bases to trimming and J lost 2 bases, with 17 bases between them. This CDR3 is 18 amino acids long.

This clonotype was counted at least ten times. For the CDR3, the DNA is TGTGCCAGCAGTGAAGCTAGCGGGAGCACCGGGGAGCTGTTTTTT. It is translated as CASSEASGSTGELFF. The chain employs TRBV6-1 and TRBJ2-2; 9 nucleotides match TRBD2. This CDR3 contains 15 residues. From germline, CDR1 is MNHNS and CDR2 SASEGT. Trimming at V came to 0 bases and at J to 4 bases, leaving 0 bases not matched to a gene.

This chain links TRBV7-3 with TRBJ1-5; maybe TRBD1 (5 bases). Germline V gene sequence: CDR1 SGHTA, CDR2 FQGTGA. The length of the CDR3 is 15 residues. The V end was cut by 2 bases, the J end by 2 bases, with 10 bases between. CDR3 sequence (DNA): TGTGCCAGCAGCTTAGTGGCGGGGGGCAATCAGCCCCAGCATTTT. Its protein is CASSLVAGGNQPQHF.

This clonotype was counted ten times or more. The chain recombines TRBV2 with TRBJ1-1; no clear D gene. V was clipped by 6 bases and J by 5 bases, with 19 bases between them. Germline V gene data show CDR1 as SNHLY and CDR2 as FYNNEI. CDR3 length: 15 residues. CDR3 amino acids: CASSHPAEGWTEAFF. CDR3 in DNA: TGTGCCAGCAGCCACCCCGCTGAGGGATGGACTGAAGCTTTCTTT.

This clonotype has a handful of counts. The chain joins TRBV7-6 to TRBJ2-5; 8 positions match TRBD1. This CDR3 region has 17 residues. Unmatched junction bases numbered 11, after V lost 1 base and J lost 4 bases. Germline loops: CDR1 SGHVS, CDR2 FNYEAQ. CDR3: CASSLEWAGGAGETQYF. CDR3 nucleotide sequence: TGTGCCAGCAGCTTAGAGTGGGCAGGGGGCGCGGGAGAGACCCAGTACTTC. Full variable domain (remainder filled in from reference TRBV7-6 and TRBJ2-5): GAGVSQSPRYKVTKRGQDVALRCDPISGHVSLYWYRQALGQGPEFLTYFNYEAQQDKSGLPNDRFSAERPEGSISTLTIQRTEQRDSAMYRCASSLEWAGGAGETQYFGPGTRLLVL.